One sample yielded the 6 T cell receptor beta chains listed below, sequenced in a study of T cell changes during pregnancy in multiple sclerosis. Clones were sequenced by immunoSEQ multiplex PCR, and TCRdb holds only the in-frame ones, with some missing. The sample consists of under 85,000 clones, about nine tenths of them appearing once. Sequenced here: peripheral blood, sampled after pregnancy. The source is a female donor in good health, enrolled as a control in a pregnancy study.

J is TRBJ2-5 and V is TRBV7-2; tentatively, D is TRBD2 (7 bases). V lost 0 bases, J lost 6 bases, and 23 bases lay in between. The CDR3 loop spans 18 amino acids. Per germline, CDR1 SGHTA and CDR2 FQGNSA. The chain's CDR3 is CASSLAGGGGGPVKTQYF. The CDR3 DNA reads TGTGCCAGCAGCTTAGCGGGGGGAGGGGGAGGGCCGGTGAAGACCCAGTACTTC.

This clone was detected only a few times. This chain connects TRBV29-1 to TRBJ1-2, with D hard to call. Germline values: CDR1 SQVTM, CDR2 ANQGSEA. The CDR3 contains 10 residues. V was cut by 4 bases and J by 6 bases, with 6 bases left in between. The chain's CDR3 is CSVGGDGYTF. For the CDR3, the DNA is TGCAGCGTTGGGGGAGATGGCTACACCTTC.

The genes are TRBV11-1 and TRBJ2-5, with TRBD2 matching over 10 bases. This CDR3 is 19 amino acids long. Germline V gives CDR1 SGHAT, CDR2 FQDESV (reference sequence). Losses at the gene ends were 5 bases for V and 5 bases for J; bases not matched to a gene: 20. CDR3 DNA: TGTGCCAGCAGCCGTATGCACGTAGCGGGAGGTAGAGGTGTGGAGACCCAGTACTTC. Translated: CASSRMHVAGGRGVETQYF. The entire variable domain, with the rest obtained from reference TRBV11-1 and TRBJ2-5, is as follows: EAEVAQSPRYKITEKSQAVAFWCDPISGHATLYWYRQILGQGPELLVQFQDESVVDDSQLPKDRFSAERLKGVDSTLKIQPAELGDSAMYLCASSRMHVAGGRGVETQYFGPGTRLLVL.

The CDR3 bases are TGTGCCAGCAGCTCATGGGGGGCAGGGGGTAAAGCTAACTATGGCTACACCTTC. This gives the protein CASSSWGAGGKANYGYTF. V usage is TRBV7-2 and J usage is TRBJ1-2; 7 bases line up with TRBD1. Losses at the gene ends were 4 bases for V and 0 bases for J; bases not matched to a gene: 14. The CDR3 contains 18 residues. CDR1 is SGHTA and CDR2 is FQGNSA in the germline V gene.

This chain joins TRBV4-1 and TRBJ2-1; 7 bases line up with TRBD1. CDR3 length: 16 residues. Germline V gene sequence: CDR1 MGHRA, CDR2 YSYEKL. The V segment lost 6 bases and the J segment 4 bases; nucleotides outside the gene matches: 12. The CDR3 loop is CASRRDSPIFYNEQFF. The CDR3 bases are TGCGCCAGCAGAAGGGACAGCCCAATATTTTACAATGAGCAGTTCTTC.

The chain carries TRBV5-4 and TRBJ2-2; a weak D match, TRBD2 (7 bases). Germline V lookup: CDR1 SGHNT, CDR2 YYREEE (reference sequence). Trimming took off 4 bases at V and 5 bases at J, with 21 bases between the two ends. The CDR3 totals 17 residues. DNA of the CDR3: TGTGCCAGCAGCCCATATGCGGGGGCAAGGGGGACCGGGGAGCTGTTTTTT. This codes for CASSPYAGARGTGELFF.